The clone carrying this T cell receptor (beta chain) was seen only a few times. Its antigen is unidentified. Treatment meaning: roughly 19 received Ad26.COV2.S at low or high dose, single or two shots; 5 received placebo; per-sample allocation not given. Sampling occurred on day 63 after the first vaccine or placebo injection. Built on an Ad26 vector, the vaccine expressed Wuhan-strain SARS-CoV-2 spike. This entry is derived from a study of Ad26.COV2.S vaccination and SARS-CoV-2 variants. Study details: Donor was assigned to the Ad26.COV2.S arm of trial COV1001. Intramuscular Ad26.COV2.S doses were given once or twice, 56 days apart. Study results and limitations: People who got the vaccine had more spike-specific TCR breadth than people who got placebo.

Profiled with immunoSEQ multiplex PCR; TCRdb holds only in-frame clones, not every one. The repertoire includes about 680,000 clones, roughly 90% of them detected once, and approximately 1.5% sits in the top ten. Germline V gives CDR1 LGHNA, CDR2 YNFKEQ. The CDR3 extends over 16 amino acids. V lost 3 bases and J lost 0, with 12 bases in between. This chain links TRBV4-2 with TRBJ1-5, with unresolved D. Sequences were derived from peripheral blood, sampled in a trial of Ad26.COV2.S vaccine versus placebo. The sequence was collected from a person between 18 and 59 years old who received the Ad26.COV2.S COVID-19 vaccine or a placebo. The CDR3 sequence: CASSQAQGNSNQPQHF. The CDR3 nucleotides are TGTGCCAGCAGCCAGGCCCAAGGAAATAGCAATCAGCCCCAGCATTTT.